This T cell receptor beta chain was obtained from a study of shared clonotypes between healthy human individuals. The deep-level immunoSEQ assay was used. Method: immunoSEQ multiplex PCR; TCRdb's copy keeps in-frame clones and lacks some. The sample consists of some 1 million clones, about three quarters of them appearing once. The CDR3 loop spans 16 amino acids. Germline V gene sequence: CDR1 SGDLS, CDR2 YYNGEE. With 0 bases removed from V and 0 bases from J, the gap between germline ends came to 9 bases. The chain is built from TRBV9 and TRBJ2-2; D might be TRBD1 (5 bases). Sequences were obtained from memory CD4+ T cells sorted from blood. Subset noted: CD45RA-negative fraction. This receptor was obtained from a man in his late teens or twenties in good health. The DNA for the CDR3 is TGTGCCAGCAGCGTAGACTGGACACCGAACACCGGGGAGCTGTTTTTT. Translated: CASSVDWTPNTGELFF.